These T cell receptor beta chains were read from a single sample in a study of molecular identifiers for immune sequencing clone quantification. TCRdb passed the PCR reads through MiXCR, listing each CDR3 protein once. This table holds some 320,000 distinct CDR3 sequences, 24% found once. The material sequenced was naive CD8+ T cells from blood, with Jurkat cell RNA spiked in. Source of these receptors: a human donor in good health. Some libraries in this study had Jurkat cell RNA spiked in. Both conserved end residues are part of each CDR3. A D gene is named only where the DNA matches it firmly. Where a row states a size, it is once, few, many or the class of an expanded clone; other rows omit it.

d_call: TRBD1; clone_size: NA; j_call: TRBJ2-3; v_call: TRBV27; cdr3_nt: TGTGCCAGCAGTTTGGTGGGACAGGGCACAGATACGCAGTATTTT; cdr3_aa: CASSLVGQGTDTQYF
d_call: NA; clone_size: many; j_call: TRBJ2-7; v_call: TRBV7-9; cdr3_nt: TGTGCCAGCAGCTACCTGGACAGCACCTACGAGCAGTACTTC; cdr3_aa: CASSYLDSTYEQYF
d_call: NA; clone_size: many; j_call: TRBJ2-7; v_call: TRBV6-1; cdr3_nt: TGTGCCAGCAGTGCTTCAGGGAGATACTACGAGCAGTACTTC; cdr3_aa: CASSASGRYYEQYF
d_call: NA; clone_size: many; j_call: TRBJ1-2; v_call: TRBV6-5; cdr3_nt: TGTGCCAGCAGTTATGCGGGGCATGGCTACACCTTC; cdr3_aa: CASSYAGHGYTF
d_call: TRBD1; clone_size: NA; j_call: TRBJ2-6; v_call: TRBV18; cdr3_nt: TGTGCCAGCTCACCCTCGGACAGGGGGCGAAACTCTGGGGCCAACGTCCTGACTTTC; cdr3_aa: CASSPSDRGRNSGANVLTF
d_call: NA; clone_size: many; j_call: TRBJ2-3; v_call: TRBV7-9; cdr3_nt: TGTGCCAGCCGTGGATTCACAGATACGCAGTATTTT; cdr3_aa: CASRGFTDTQYF
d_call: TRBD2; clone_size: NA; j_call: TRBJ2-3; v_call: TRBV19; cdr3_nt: TGTGCCAGTAGTATCCGACTAGCGGGACTTGGAGATACGCAGTATTTT; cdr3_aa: CASSIRLAGLGDTQYF
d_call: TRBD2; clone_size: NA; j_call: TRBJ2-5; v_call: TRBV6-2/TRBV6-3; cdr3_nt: TGTGCCAGCAGTAAGGACCCGGGGACTAGCGGGAGAGGGCGACAAGAGACCCAGTACTTC; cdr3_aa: CASSKDPGTSGRGRQETQYF
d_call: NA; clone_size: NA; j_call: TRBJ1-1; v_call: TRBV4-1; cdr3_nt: TGCGCCAGCAGCCAAGCACAGGTCATGAACACTGAAGCTTTCTTT; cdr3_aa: CASSQAQVMNTEAFF
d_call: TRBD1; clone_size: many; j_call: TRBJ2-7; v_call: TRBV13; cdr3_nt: TGTGCCAGCAGCTTAGCAGGGGGAATGGACGAGCAGTACTTC; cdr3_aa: CASSLAGGMDEQYF
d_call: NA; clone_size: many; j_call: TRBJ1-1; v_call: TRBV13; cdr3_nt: TGTGCCAGCAGCTTAGGGCGCCTGAACACTGAAGCTTTCTTT; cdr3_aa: CASSLGRLNTEAFF
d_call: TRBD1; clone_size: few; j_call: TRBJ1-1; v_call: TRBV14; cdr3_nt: TGTGCCAGCAGCCCCCACAGGGGGCGCTTGGTCACTGAAGCTTTCTTT; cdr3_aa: CASSPHRGRLVTEAFF
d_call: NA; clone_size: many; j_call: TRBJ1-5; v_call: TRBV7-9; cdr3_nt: TGTGCCAGCAGCTTAGACGGTAGCAATCAGCCCCAGCATTTT; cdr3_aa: CASSLDGSNQPQHF
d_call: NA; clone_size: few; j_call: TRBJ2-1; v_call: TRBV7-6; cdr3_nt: TGTGCCAGCAGCGACGACGGGGATAGCTCCTACAATGAGCAGTTCTTC; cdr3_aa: CASSDDGDSSYNEQFF
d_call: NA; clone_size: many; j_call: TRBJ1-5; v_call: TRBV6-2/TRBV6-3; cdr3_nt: TGTGCCAGCAGTTACTCGACAGTCGGGGGAGGCAATCAGCCCCAGCATTTT; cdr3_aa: CASSYSTVGGGNQPQHF
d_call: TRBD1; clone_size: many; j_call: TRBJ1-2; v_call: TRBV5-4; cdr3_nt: TGTGCCAGCAGCGGGGACAGCCCTGGCTACACCTTC; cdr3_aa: CASSGDSPGYTF
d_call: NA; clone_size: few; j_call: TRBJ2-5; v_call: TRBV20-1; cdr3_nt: TGCAGTGCTAGAGAATGGGGTTACGAGACCCAGTACTTC; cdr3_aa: CSAREWGYETQYF
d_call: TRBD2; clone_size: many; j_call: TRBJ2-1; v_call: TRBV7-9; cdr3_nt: TGTGCCAGCAGCCCGGGACTAGCGTCCAATGAGCAGTTCTTC; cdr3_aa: CASSPGLASNEQFF
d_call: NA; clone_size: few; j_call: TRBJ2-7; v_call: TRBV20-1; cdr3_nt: TGCAGTGCTAAACCACCCGAAGCCTACGAGCAGTACTTC; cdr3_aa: CSAKPPEAYEQYF
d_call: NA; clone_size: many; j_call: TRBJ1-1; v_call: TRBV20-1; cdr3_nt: TGCAGTGCTAGAGAGGGCCGTTCCACTGAAGCTTTCTTT; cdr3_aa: CSAREGRSTEAFF
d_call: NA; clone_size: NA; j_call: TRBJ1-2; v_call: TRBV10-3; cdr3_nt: TGTGCCATCAGTTCCGCCGGGACCGAGTTATCCTACTATGGCTACACCTTC; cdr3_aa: CAISSAGTELSYYGYTF
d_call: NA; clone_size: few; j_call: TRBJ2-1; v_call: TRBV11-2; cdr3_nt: TGTGCCGGCAGCTTAGATGGGACTTTCAGCTACAATGAGCAGTTCTTC; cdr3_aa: CAGSLDGTFSYNEQFF
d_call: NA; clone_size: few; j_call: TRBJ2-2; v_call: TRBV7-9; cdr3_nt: TGTGCCAGCAGCACCCGACAGAACACCGGGGAGCTGTTTTTT; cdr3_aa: CASSTRQNTGELFF
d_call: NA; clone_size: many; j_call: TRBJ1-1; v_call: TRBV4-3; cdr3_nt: TGCGCCAGCAGCCCCAACGAGATGAACACTGAAGCTTTCTTT; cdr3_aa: CASSPNEMNTEAFF
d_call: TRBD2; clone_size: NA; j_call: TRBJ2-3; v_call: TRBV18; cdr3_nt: TGTGCCAGCTCACCACCAGCGGGGATCACAGATACGCAGTATTTT; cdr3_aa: CASSPPAGITDTQYF
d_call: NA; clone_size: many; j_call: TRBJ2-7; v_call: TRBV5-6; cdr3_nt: TGTGCCAGCAGCTTGTTCGAGGACTACGAGCAGTACTTC; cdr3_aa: CASSLFEDYEQYF
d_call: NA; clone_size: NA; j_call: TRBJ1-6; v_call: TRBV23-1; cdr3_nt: TGCGCCAGCAGTCATGATACCTGCGACAGACTAAATTCACCCCTCCACTTT; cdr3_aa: CASSHDTCDRLNSPLHF
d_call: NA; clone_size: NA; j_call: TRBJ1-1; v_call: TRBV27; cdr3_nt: TGTGCCAGCAGTGAAGGGTTCATGAACACTGAAGCTTTCTTT; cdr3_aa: CASSEGFMNTEAFF
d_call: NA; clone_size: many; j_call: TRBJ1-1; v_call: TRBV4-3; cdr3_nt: TGCGCCAGCAGCCAAGATCTGGCAGGCGACACTGAAGCTTTCTTT; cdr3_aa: CASSQDLAGDTEAFF
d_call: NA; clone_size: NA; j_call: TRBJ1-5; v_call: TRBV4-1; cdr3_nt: TGCGCCAGCAGCTCCGGCTCCTTTGACACAGATACGCAGCATTTT; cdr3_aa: CASSSGSFDTDTQHF
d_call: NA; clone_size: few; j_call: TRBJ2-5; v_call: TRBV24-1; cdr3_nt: TGTGCCACCAGTGATTCCCGCTTCGAGACCCAGTACTTC; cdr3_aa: CATSDSRFETQYF
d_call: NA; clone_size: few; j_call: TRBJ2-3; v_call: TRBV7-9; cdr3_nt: TGTGCCAGCAGCTTAGGGGTCAGAGCTAGCACAGATACGCAGTATTTT; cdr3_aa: CASSLGVRASTDTQYF
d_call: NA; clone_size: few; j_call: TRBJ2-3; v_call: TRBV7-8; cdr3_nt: TGTGCCAGCAGCTTATTCCCCGGGCCCGATACGCAGTATTTT; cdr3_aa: CASSLFPGPDTQYF
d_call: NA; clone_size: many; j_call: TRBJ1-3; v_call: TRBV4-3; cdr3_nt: TGCGCCAGCAGCCAAAGTCTTAGACCGAGCTCTGGAAACACCATATATTTT; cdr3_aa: CASSQSLRPSSGNTIYF
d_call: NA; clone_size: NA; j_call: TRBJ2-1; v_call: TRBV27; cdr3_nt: TGTGCCAGCAGTTTACTTCCCGGGACTGTATACAATGAGCAGTTCTTC; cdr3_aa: CASSLLPGTVYNEQFF
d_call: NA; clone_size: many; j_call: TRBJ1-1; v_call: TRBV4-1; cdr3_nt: TGCGCCAGCAGCCAAGGGGGCACGAACACTGAAGCTTTCTTT; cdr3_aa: CASSQGGTNTEAFF
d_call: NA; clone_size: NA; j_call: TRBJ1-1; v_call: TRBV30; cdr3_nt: TGTGCCTGGAAGAGCGGGCACACTGAAGCTTTCTTT; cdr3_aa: CAWKSGHTEAFF
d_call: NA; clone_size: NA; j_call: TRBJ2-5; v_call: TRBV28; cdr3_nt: TGTGCCAGCAGTTTAACAGTAGAAGAGACCCAGCACTTC; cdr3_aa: CASSLTVEETQHF
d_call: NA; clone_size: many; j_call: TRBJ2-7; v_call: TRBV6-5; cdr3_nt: TGTGCCAGCAGGACAGGACCAAGCTCCTACGAGCAGTACTTC; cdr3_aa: CASRTGPSSYEQYF
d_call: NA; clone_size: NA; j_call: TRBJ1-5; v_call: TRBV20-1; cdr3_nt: TGCAGTGCGAGGACAGTAGGCAATCAGCCCCAGCATTTT; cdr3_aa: CSARTVGNQPQHF
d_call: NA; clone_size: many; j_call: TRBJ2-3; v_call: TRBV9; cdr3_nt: TGTGCCAGCAGCGTAGAAGGGTTAGATACGCAGTATTTT; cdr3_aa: CASSVEGLDTQYF
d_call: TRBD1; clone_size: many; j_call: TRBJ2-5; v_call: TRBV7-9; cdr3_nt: TGTGCCAGCAGCTCGGGGACAGCCCCGGAGACCCAGTACTTC; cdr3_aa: CASSSGTAPETQYF
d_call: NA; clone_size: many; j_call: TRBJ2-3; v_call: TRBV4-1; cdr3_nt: TGCGCCAGCAGCCAAGAGACAGCTGTACCCACAGATACGCAGTATTTT; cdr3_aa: CASSQETAVPTDTQYF